The clone carrying this T cell receptor beta chain was recorded only once. The sample is drawn from a study of blood T cell repertoires in COVID-19. The wider study: Samples representing acute and convalescent COVID-19 were sourced from the United States, Italy and Spain. In each case, the material was cDNA or gDNA derived from T cells, B-cell-depleted T cells, or PBMCs.

V was shortened by 7 bases and J by 5 bases, with 12 bases between the two germline ends. Germline CDR1 is KGHDR and CDR2 is SFDVKD. The CDR3 spans 13 residues. Only in-frame clones appear in the TCRdb table, and some are missing; sequencing was by immunoSEQ multiplex PCR. The sample yields 68,000 or so clones, more than 60% seen once. The rearrangement joins TRBV24-1 to TRBJ2-3; perhaps TRBD2 as D (5 bases). This clonotype originated in a human donor in a cohort sampled during active COVID-19. Sequencing input: peripheral blood. CDR3 sequence reads: CATRRAGGDTQYF. The CDR3 region has the DNA TGTGCCACCAGACGGGCTGGAGGAGATACGCAGTATTTT.